This T cell receptor (beta chain) was captured in a study of blood T cell repertoires in COVID-19. On the study more broadly: The origin of the acute and convalescent COVID-19 samples was the United States, Italy and Spain. PBMCs, B-cell-depleted T cells, or T cells were the source of the cDNA or gDNA that made up the material.

Germline V gives CDR1 MGHDK, CDR2 SYGVNS. This CDR3 is built from 15 residues. V was trimmed by 6 bases and J by 0 bases, leaving 11 bases between them. Per the authors' pipeline: Amplified reference gene primers provided the basis for estimating nucleated cell counts. The data were produced by immunoSEQ multiplex PCR, yet TCRdb's version contains in-frame clones alone and is incomplete. V and J calls plus clone size are reproduced from that table; the DNA served to infer D and trimming. The sample carries 120,000 to 150,000 clones, around 85% recorded once. The clonotype comes from a middle-aged man with acute or convalescent COVID-19. Sequencing input: peripheral blood. The chain employs TRBV25-1 and TRBJ2-2, with TRBD1 as a possible D gene (5 bases). The CDR3 DNA follows: TGTGCCAGCAGCCGGACAATTGCGAACACCGGGGAGCTGTTTTTT. Its protein product is CASSRTIANTGELFF. Based on the CDR3 plus reference TRBV25-1 and TRBJ2-2, the full variable domain is EADIYQTPRYLVIGTGKKITLECSQTMGHDKMYWYQQDPGMELHLIHYSYGVNSTEKGDLSSESTVSRIRTEHFPLTLESARPSHTSQYLCASSRTIANTGELFFGEGSRLTVL.